The rows below give T cell receptor beta chains drawn from one sample of a study of radiotherapy plus CTLA-4 blockade in lung cancer. Using immunoSEQ multiplex PCR, the repertoire was profiled, and TCRdb retains in-frame clones only, with some absent. The sample records 47,000 or so clones, 80% to 90% being singletons. The sequencing used peripheral blood, collected from a patient treated with radiotherapy plus ipilimumab. The receptors here all came from a human donor with non-small cell lung cancer whose response to radiotherapy plus ipilimumab could not be evaluated. CDR3s leave out the opening cysteine and the closing phenylalanine or tryptophan. Expanded clones get a size class; other rows say once, few or many, or leave the size out.

j_call	clone_size	v_call	cdr3_aa
TRBJ1-5	.	TRBV28	ASSLQGGGQPQH
TRBJ1-2	.	TRBV19	ASSRDRGSLGYT
TRBJ1-1	few	TRBV29-1	SAHSYDTEAF
TRBJ2-7	.	TRBV18	ASSPELGTGVGEQY
TRBJ2-1	.	TRBV27	ASTLRLAGESYNEQF
TRBJ1-5	.	TRBV29-1	SVLCRDRAGDQPQH
TRBJ2-5	.	TRBV9	ASSVRAGGATGRAGETQY
TRBJ2-2	.	TRBV4-3	ASSQDASGSNTGELF
TRBJ2-1	.	TRBV15	ATSREGGYNEQF
TRBJ2-3	.	TRBV7-3	ASSAGTNTDTQY
TRBJ1-2	.	TRBV19	ASRYGNYGYT
TRBJ2-7	.	TRBV19	ASSIGSGQRPYEQY
TRBJ2-1	.	TRBV6-1	ASSGRLAGGWHEQF
.	.	TRBV7-9	ASSPGPRGTDEQY
TRBJ2-4	.	TRBV5-6	ASSSNSLAKNIQY
TRBJ2-4	few	TRBV5-1	ASSLGRGDIQY
TRBJ1-5	.	TRBV7-2	ASSSQGLNQPQH
TRBJ2-4	.	TRBV7-2	ASSRRTDSGIQY
TRBJ2-1	.	TRBV7-2	ASSLAGGGNEQF
TRBJ1-1	.	TRBV7-2	ASSATGEWTEAF
TRBJ1-5	.	TRBV27	ASSLSPGGNQPQH